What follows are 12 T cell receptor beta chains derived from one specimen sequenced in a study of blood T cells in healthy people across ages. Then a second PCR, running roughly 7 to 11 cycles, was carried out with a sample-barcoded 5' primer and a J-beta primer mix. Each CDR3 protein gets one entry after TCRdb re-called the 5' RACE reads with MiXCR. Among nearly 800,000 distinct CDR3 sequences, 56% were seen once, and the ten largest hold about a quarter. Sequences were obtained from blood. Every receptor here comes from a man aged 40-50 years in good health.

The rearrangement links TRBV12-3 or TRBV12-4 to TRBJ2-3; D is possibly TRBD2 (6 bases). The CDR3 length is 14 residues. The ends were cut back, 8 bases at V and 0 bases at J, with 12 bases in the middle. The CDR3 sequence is CASVISGSTDTQYF. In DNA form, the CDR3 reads TGTGCCAGCGTCATTAGCGGCAGCACAGATACGCAGTATTTT.

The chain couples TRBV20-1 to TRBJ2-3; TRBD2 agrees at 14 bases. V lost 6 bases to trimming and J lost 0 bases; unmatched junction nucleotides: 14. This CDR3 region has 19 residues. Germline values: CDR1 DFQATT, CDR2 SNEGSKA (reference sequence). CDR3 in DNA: TGCAGTGCCGCCCCGGGACTAGCGGGAGTTATTGGTAGCACAGATACGCAGTATTTT. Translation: CSAAPGLAGVIGSTDTQYF.

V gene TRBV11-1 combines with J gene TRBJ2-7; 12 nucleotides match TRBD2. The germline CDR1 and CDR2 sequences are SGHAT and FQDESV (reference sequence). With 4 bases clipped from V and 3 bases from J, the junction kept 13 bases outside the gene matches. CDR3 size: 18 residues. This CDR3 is CASSSLGLAGSRSYEQYF. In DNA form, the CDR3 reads TGTGCCAGCAGCTCACTCGGACTAGCGGGAAGTAGAAGCTACGAGCAGTACTTC.

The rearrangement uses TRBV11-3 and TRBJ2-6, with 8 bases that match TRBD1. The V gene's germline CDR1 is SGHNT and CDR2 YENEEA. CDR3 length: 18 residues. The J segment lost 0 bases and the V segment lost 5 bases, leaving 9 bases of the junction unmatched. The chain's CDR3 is CASSVGQGLHSGANVLTF. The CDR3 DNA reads TGTGCCAGCAGCGTCGGACAGGGCCTACACTCTGGGGCCAACGTCCTGACTTTC.

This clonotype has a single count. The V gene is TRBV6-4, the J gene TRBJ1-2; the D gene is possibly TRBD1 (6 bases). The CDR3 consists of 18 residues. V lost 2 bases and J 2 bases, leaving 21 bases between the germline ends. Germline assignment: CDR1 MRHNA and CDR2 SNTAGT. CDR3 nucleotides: TGTGCCAGCAGTGACCAGAGTCGAATCAGGGGTCGGAACTATGGCTACACCTTC. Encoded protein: CASSDQSRIRGRNYGYTF.

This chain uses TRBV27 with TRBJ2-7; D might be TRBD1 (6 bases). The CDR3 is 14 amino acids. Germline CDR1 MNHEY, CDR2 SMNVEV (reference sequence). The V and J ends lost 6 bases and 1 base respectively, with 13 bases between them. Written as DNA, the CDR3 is TGTGCCAGCAGGGCCAGACAGGCATCCTACGAGCAGTACTTC. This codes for CASRARQASYEQYF.

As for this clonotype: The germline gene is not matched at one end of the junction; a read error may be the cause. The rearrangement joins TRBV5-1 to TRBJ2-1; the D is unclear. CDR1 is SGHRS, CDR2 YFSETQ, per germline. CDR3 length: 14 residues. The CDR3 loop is CASSLGKAGNEQLF. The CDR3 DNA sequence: TGCGCCAGCAGCTTGGGCAAGGCTGGGAATGAGCAGCTCTTC.

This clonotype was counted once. Here the CDR3 reads CATSLNTGELFF. The CDR3 nucleotides read TGTGCCACCAGCCTAAACACCGGGGAGCTGTTTTTT. The V call is TRBV24-1, the J call TRBJ2-2, with D unresolved. CDR1 and CDR2 from the germline V gene are KGHDR and SFDVKD. This CDR3 is 12 amino acids long. Trimming stripped 7 bases from V and 2 bases from J, with 4 bases between.

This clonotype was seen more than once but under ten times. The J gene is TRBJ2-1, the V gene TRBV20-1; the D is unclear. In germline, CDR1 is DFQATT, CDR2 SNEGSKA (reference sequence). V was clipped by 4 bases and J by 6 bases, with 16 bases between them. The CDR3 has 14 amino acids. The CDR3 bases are TGCAGTGCTATCGACGATGTGATGGGCAATGAGCAGTTCTTC. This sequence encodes CSAIDDVMGNEQFF.

DNA for the CDR3: TGTGCCAGCAGCAACGGGGACGAGCAGTACTTC. Translation: CASSNGDEQYF. The chain joins TRBV6-5 to TRBJ2-1, with a weak D call TRBD2 (5 bases). The J call is uncertain, as TRBJ2-7 better fits the DNA end. The length of the CDR3 is 11 residues. The germline CDR1 and CDR2 sequences are MNHEY and SVGAGI.

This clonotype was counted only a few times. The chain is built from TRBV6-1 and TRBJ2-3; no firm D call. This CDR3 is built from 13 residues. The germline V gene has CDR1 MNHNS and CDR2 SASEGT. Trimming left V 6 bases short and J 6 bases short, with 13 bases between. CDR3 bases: TGTGCCAGCAGGCACTCCCTGCCGGATACGCAGTATTTT. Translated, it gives CASRHSLPDTQYF.

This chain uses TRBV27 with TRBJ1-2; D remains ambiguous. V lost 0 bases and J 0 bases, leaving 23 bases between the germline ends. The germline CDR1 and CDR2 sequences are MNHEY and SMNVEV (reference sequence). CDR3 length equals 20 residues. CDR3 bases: TGTGCCAGCAGTTTATCGACCTCGTGGGAACAGCATCCCACTAACTATGGCTACACCTTC. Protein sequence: CASSLSTSWEQHPTNYGYTF.